The 10 T cell receptor beta chains in this list originate from one sample, sequenced in a study of blood T cells in healthy people across ages. Then a second PCR, running about 6 to 12 cycles, was carried out with a sample-barcoded 5' primer and a J-beta primer mix. TCRdb passed the 5' RACE reads through MiXCR, listing each CDR3 protein once. The sample consists of 1.5 million to 1.9 million distinct CDR3 sequences, 35% to 45% of them appearing once. Sequenced: blood. The source is a young woman in good health.

At least ten counts were recorded for this clonotype. V and J are TRBV29-1 and TRBJ1-2, with D possibly TRBD1 on 5 matching bases. Looked up from germline, CDR1 is SQVTM and CDR2 is ANQGSEA. The CDR3 consists of 13 residues. CDR3 protein: CSFGGPEENGYTF. The CDR3 DNA is TGCAGTTTCGGGGGTCCTGAAGAGAATGGCTACACCTTC.

The V gene is TRBV20-1, the J gene TRBJ1-5, with a tentative D call TRBD1 (5 bases). The CDR3 length is 18 residues. Germline CDR1 DFQATT, CDR2 SNEGSKA (reference sequence). V shed 6 bases and J shed 0 bases, with 24 bases lying between them. In DNA, the CDR3 is TGCAGTGCCATTACATTGACGAGACCTGGGGGTAGCAATCAGCCCCAGCATTTT. This sequence encodes CSAITLTRPGGSNQPQHF.

J is TRBJ2-7 and V is TRBV7-9; TRBD1 might be the D (6 bases). There are 16 residues in the CDR3. V was trimmed by 5 bases and J by 4 bases, leaving 21 bases between them. In germline, CDR1 is SEHNR, CDR2 FQNEAQ (reference sequence). The CDR3 sequence: CASSPKTGYILYEQYF. CDR3 nucleotides: TGTGCCAGCAGCCCGAAAACAGGGTACATTCTGTACGAGCAGTACTTC.

This clonotype was seen more than once but under ten times. The genes are TRBV7-9 and TRBJ1-1; D not resolved. The germline V gene has CDR1 SEHNR and CDR2 FQNEAQ (reference sequence). With 5 bases removed from V and 0 bases from J, the gap between germline ends came to 13 bases. CDR3 length: 15 residues. CDR3 sequence reads: CASSPGREMNTEAFF. In nucleotides, the CDR3 is TGTGCCAGCAGCCCTGGGAGGGAGATGAACACTGAAGCTTTCTTT.

In the case of this clonotype: A clone one base away is much larger, so this may be a read error. The chain couples TRBV24-1 to TRBJ1-5, with D possibly TRBD1 on 5 matching bases. CDR1 KGHDR and CDR2 SFDVKD come from the germline V gene. The CDR3 contains 14 residues. CDR3 protein: CTTSDSGTNQPQHF. The CDR3 DNA reads TGTACCACCAGTGATTCCGGGACGAATCAGCCCCAGCATTTT.

This chain joins TRBV21-1 and TRBJ1-5; the DNA was not compared with TRBD1, the D call given in the table. TRBV21-1 is flagged as a pseudogene. The CDR3 is 15 residues long. The CDR3 is CAPKERDYSNQPQHF. In DNA, the CDR3 is TGTGCCCCCAAGGAACGGGATTATAGCAATCAGCCCCAGCATTTT.

This clonotype was seen a few times. The chain joins TRBV10-3 to TRBJ2-1; a possible D gene is TRBD2 (6 bases). V lost 4 bases to trimming and J lost 1 base, with 8 bases between them. The length of the CDR3 is 14 residues. The germline gives CDR1 ENHRY, CDR2 SYGVKD. The CDR3 protein is CAISGDSSYNEQFF. The CDR3 nucleotides are TGTGCCATCAGTGGGGACTCGTCCTACAATGAGCAGTTCTTC.

The chain couples TRBV20-1 to TRBJ1-1, with a tentative D call TRBD1 (6 bases). V lost 3 bases and J lost 1, with 12 bases in between. The CDR3 has 14 residues. Germline CDR1 and CDR2: DFQATT and SNEGSKA (reference sequence). The CDR3 sequence is CSASPRTANTEAFF. The CDR3 nucleotides are TGCAGTGCTAGCCCTCGGACAGCGAACACTGAAGCTTTCTTT.

This chain links TRBV20-1 with TRBJ2-3, with D possibly TRBD2 on 6 matching bases. The CDR3 covers 13 residues. The germline CDR1 and CDR2 sequences are DFQATT and SNEGSKA (reference sequence). Trimming stripped 0 bases from V and 11 bases from J, with 15 bases between. The CDR3 sequence: CSARDPSAGGQYF. The CDR3 DNA reads TGCAGTGCTAGAGATCCTAGCGCGGGCGGGCAGTATTTT.

This chain joins TRBV3-1 and TRBJ1-6; TRBD1 might be the D (6 bases). Trimming left V 3 bases short and J 9 bases short, with 12 bases between. This CDR3 spans 14 amino acids. Germline CDR1 and CDR2: LGHDT and YNNKEL (reference sequence). The CDR3 is CASSQDSHRSPLHF. The CDR3 nucleotides are TGTGCCAGCAGCCAGGACAGCCACCGTTCACCCCTCCACTTT.